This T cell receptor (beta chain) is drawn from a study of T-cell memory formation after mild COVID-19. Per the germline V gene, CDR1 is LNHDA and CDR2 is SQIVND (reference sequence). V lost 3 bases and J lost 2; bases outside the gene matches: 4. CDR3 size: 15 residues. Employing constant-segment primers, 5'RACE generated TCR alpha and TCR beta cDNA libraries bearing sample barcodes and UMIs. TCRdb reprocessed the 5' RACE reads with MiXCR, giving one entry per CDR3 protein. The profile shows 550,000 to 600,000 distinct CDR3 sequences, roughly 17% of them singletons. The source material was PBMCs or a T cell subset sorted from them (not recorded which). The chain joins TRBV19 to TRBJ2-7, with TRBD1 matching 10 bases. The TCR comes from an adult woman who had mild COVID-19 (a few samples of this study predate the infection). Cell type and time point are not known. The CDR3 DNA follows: TGTGCCAGTAGTATCCCCGGGACAGGGGCCTACGAGCAGTACTTC. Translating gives CASSIPGTGAYEQYF.